What follows are 5 T cell receptor beta chains derived from one specimen sequenced in a study of T cell repertoires in cytomegalovirus infection (dated by TCRdb to the late 2010s). Sequencing was carried out with an Illumina HiSeq 1500. TCRdb cleaned the public reads at Q25 with fastp, built clones with MiXCR and kept in-frame beta chains. CDR3 protein duplicates are merged, each entry listing the most common genes and DNA. For this sample there are around 900,000 distinct CDR3 sequences; around 29% appear just once. More than 13% of the sample rests with the top ten. Antigens of these TCRs are unknown. The label giving this sample's treatment or condition can be read as: in vitro stimulation with specific CMV peptide epitopes to enrich CMV-specific T cells. This sample comprised cultured CD8+ T cells from PBMCs, obtained from culture after CMV antigen stimulation. All receptors derive from a human donor in good health (CMV status not recorded). Some clones in this sample may be carry-over from other donors' samples.

The gene calls are TRBV12-3 or TRBV12-4 and TRBJ1-5; TRBD1 agrees at 7 bases. This CDR3 has 15 amino acids. V gave up 2 bases and J gave up 4 bases; unmatched junction bases: 5. CDR3 nucleotides: TGTGCCAGCAGTTTAACGGACAGGTTTAATCAGCCCCAGCATTTT. Translated: CASSLTDRFNQPQHF.

The sample holds a few counts of this clonotype. This rearrangement joins TRBV7-8 to TRBJ1-6; no reliable D call. Looked up from germline, CDR1 is SGHVS and CDR2 is FQNEAQ. Deletions cut 5 bases from V and 5 bases from J, with 22 bases between. CDR3 length: 18 amino acids. CDR3 nucleotides: TGTGCCAGCAGCCCACCCGCGTCGTCGGGGTTCAATAATTCACCCCTCCACTTT. Residues: CASSPPASSGFNNSPLHF.

In its sample, this clonotype was seen many times. The rearrangement links TRBV7-2 to TRBJ1-6; D not certain. Trimming took off 3 bases at V and 10 bases at J, with 4 bases between the two ends. Germline V CDR1 and CDR2: SGHTA, FQGNSA. The CDR3 totals 11 residues. The CDR3, as DNA: TGTGCCAGCAGCTTTGGCTCACCCCTCCACTTT. Translation: CASSFGSPLHF.

This clonotype was seen repeatedly, ten times or more. The J gene is TRBJ1-1, the V gene TRBV7-2; TRBD1 is a possible D gene (5 bases). The germline V and J ends were trimmed by 5 bases and 3 bases, with 13 bases remaining between them. Germline-derived CDR1 and CDR2 are SGHTA and FQGNSA. This CDR3 spans 14 amino acids. This CDR3 is CASSPTDGHTEAFF. DNA for the CDR3: TGTGCCAGCAGCCCGACAGACGGTCACACTGAAGCTTTCTTT.

The V call is TRBV4-1, the J call TRBJ2-2; 7 bases map to TRBD1. The CDR3 totals 15 residues. J lost 4 bases, V lost 1 base, and 3 bases had no gene match. The germline gives CDR1 MGHRA, CDR2 YSYEKL. As DNA, the CDR3 is TGCGCCAGCAGCCAAGGAGAGGGGGCCACCGGGGAGCTGTTTTTT. This translates into CASSQGEGATGELFF.